This T cell receptor (beta chain) was sequenced in a study of blood T cell repertoires in COVID-19. Germline loops: CDR1 LGHNA, CDR2 YSLEER. This CDR3 has 17 amino acids. The ends lost 0 bases at V and 5 bases at J; junction bases unmatched: 10. The protocol was immunoSEQ multiplex PCR, while the TCRdb copy is restricted to in-frame clones and leaves out a portion. This table holds under 250,000 clones, 65% to 90% found once. This TCR derives from a man aged 50 to 59 with COVID-19, enrolled during active disease. Sequenced: peripheral blood. V usage is TRBV4-3 and J usage is TRBJ1-5; 7 nucleotides align to TRBD1. The CDR3 nucleotides are TGCGCCAGCAGCCAAGAGTTCCCGGGGACAGACTATCAGCCCCAGCATTTT. Translated: CASSQEFPGTDYQPQHF.